The present T cell receptor (beta chain) was sequenced within a study of CXCR3-negative and CXCR3-positive naive CD8 T cells. Study-level results: Naive CXCR3-positive cells had TRB CDR3s more hydrophobic than those of CXCR3-negative naive cells.

The authors prepared UMI-labeled TRB cDNA libraries by 5' RACE. TCRdb reprocessed the 5' RACE reads and keeps a single row for each CDR3 protein, giving no DNA. The sample table includes some 150,000 distinct CDR3 sequences. Definition of naive CD8+ T cells rested on a CD45RO-CCR7+CD27+CD95- profile. Details on this clonotype: Its matching antigen is unknown.

Germline V gives CDR1 SQVTM, CDR2 ANQGSEA. This CDR3 is 13 amino acids long. V usage is TRBV29-1 and J usage is TRBJ1-1; the D call from TCRdb, TRBD1, cannot be confirmed without DNA. This TCR derives from a human donor in good health. Some clones in this sample may be carry-over from other donors' samples. The sequencing input was naive CXCR3+ CD8+ T cells from blood. Described subset: CD45RO-CCR7+CD27+CD95- naive CD8+ T cells expressing CXCR3 (TNR3+). CDR3 sequence reads: CSVDYTGNTEAFF.